One and the same sample provided the 5 T cell receptor beta chains below, sequenced in a study of blood T cell repertoires in COVID-19. Clones were read by immunoSEQ multiplex PCR, and TCRdb kept only the in-frame ones, dropping some. The data hold about 210,000 clones, with almost 85% observed a single time. The material sequenced was peripheral blood. Source of these receptors: a middle-aged woman with acute or convalescent COVID-19.

The chain couples TRBV7-8 to TRBJ1-5, with D uncertain. Germline V CDR1 and CDR2: SGHVS, FQNEAQ. The CDR3 has 16 residues. The ends were cut back, 5 bases at V and 2 bases at J, with 16 bases in the middle. CDR3 in DNA: TGTGCCAGCAGCGAAGGTCGTCGGGAGGGCAATCAGCCCCAGCATTTT. It translates to CASSEGRREGNQPQHF.

This clone occurred a few times. This chain links TRBV2 with TRBJ1-2; maybe TRBD1 (6 bases). Germline values: CDR1 SNHLY, CDR2 FYNNEI. This CDR3 is built from 12 residues. The CDR3 nucleotides read TGTGCAGCAGCGGGGGCGGACTATGGCTACACCTTC. Amino acid sequence: CAAAGADYGYTF.

The J gene is TRBJ2-2, the V gene TRBV12-5; maybe TRBD1 (6 bases). The CDR3 covers 13 residues. Trimming took 5 bases from V and 6 from J, leaving 10 bases between them. Germline V gives CDR1 LGHNT, CDR2 FRNRAP. The DNA of the CDR3 is TGTGCTAGTGGTCAGGGACAATCCGGGGAGCTGTTTTTT. This encodes CASGQGQSGELFF.

To note about this clone: The same CDR3 also results from other DNA sequences found in this sample. The chain uses TRBV6-1 and TRBJ1-5, with 9 bases lining up with TRBD1. After removal of 1 base from V and 6 bases from J, the junction contained 4 bases not matched to a gene. CDR3 length: 15 amino acids. Germline CDR1 is MNHNS and CDR2 is SASEGT. CDR3 sequence: CASSEGQGVGQPQHF. The CDR3 DNA reads TGTGCCAGCAGTGAAGGACAGGGGGTAGGTCAGCCCCAGCATTTT.

This chain connects TRBV30 to TRBJ1-2; D gene uncertain. The CDR3 length is 11 residues. CDR1 and CDR2 from the germline V gene are GTSNPN and SVGIG (reference sequence). V lost 3 bases to trimming and J lost 7 bases, with 9 bases between them. CDR3 residues: CAWRGVGGYTF. DNA for the CDR3: TGTGCCTGGAGGGGAGTGGGTGGCTACACCTTC.